What follows is one TCR beta chain and its context. Germline lookup yields CDR1 MNHEY and CDR2 SVGAGI. The J segment lost 6 bases and the V segment lost 2 bases, leaving 3 bases of the junction unmatched. The CDR3 runs 14 residues. Original processing notes: Cell counts per sample came from amplifying reference gene primers. The table came from immunoSEQ multiplex PCR; TCRdb's copy has only in-frame clones and leaves some out. V, J and clone size are those of that table, while D and trimming were read from the DNA. The table lists 23,000 or so clones, about 76% of them singletons. This entry comes from a study of blood T cell repertoires in COVID-19. Study at large: The United States, Italy and Spain were the sources of the acute and convalescent COVID-19 samples. The analysed material was cDNA or gDNA that came from T cells, B-cell-depleted T cells, or PBMCs.

The gene calls are TRBV6-5 and TRBJ2-3, with TRBD2 matching 9 bases. The sequenced sample consisted of peripheral blood. This TCR was recovered from a man between 65 and 80 years old with acute or convalescent COVID-19. The CDR3 nucleotides are TGTGCCAGCAGTTACCTAGCGGGAAGGGATACGCAGTATTTT. Translation: CASSYLAGRDTQYF.